What follows are 20 T cell receptor beta chains derived from one specimen sequenced in a study of identical twins. Via MiXCR, TCRdb re-called the 5' RACE reads, giving one row per CDR3 protein. The repertoire holds some 790,000 distinct CDR3 sequences, with 18% as singletons. The sample was also reused in another study, on T cells expressing NK-cell markers.

Sequencing was carried out using PBMCs. Receptor source: a woman younger than 30 in good health.

The V and J genes are TRBV11-2 and TRBJ1-2, with 9 bases matching TRBD1. CDR1 is SGHAT and CDR2 is FQNNGV in the germline V gene. V lost 3 bases to trimming and J lost 0 bases; unmatched junction nucleotides: 8. CDR3 length: 17 residues. The CDR3 DNA reads as TGTGCCAGCAGCTTGAACAGGGGGCTGCAAGCTAACTATGGCTACACCTTC. Amino acids: CASSLNRGLQANYGYTF.

In this sample, this clonotype turned up a few times. This chain connects TRBV15 to TRBJ2-3; the D gene is possibly TRBD1 (6 bases). Looked up from germline, CDR1 is LNHNV and CDR2 is YYDKDF (reference sequence). This CDR3 contains 17 residues. V lost 1 base and J 2 bases, leaving 16 bases between the germline ends. DNA of the CDR3: TGTGCCACCAGCAGAGGTAGTCAGGGGATCTCCACAGATACGCAGTATTTT. Protein sequence: CATSRGSQGISTDTQYF.

The rearrangement uses TRBV20-1 and TRBJ2-7, with unresolved D. V dropped 6 bases and J dropped 4 bases, with 16 bases sitting between them. Germline CDR1 reads DFQATT; CDR2 reads SNEGSKA (reference sequence). The CDR3 length is 13 residues. CDR3 sequence: CSAGVTPEYEQYF. CDR3 nucleotide sequence: TGCAGTGCCGGAGTGACACCCGAATACGAGCAGTACTTC.

This sequence joins TRBV4-3 and TRBJ2-3; D not certain. CDR1 LGHNA and CDR2 YSLEER come from the germline V gene. V lost 0 bases to trimming and J lost 2 bases, with 15 bases between them. This CDR3 is built from 17 residues. The CDR3 bases are TGCGCCAGCAGCCAAGAGTTGGGCGGCGGCTTCACAGATACGCAGTATTTT. Protein: CASSQELGGGFTDTQYF.

The chain combines TRBV10-3 with TRBJ2-3; the D gene is possibly TRBD1 (6 bases). Per the germline V gene, CDR1 is ENHRY and CDR2 is SYGVKD. This CDR3 spans 13 amino acids. Trimming left V 11 bases short and J 1 base short, with 13 bases between. The CDR3 nucleotides are TGTGCCGCCAGGGGTAGTGGCACAGATACGCAGTATTTT. The encoded protein is CAARGSGTDTQYF.

The rearrangement joins TRBV12-3 or TRBV12-4 to TRBJ1-2, with D possibly TRBD1 on 5 matching bases. CDR3 size: 16 residues. Between the trimmed V and J ends, which lost 4 bases and 0 bases, there was a span of 15 bases. CDR3 protein: CASSSRVTDANYGYTF. CDR3 DNA: TGTGCCAGCAGTTCTCGGGTGACAGACGCTAACTATGGCTACACCTTC.

V and J are TRBV15 and TRBJ1-1, with D hard to call. This CDR3 spans 13 amino acids. CDR1 and CDR2 from the germline V gene are LNHNV and YYDKDF (reference sequence). V dropped 5 bases and J dropped 6 bases, with 13 bases sitting between them. CDR3 protein: CATSRGGLAEAFF. DNA for the CDR3: TGTGCCACCAGCCGCGGAGGCCTGGCTGAAGCTTTCTTT. Complete variable domain (other parts from reference TRBV15 and TRBJ1-1): DAMVIQNPRYQVTQFGKPVTLSCSQTLNHNVMYWYQQKSSQAPKLLFHYYDKDFNNEADTPDNFQSRRPNTSFCFLDIRSPGLGDTAMYLCATSRGGLAEAFFGQGTRLTVV.

This chain uses TRBV7-2 with TRBJ1-1; D gene unclear. CDR1 is SGHTA and CDR2 is FQGNSA in the germline V gene. The CDR3 is made up of 15 amino acids. V gave up 4 bases and J gave up 0 bases, with 12 bases separating them. The DNA of the CDR3 is TGTGCCAGCAGCTCTAGACGGACTCTGAACACTGAAGCTTTCTTT. It translates to CASSSRRTLNTEAFF.

This clonotype occurred a few times. The chain couples TRBV20-1 to TRBJ1-5; D unclear. The germline V and J ends were trimmed by 6 bases and 0 bases, with 9 bases remaining between them. The CDR3 totals 13 residues. Germline CDR1 reads DFQATT; CDR2 reads SNEGSKA (reference sequence). The CDR3 sequence: CSALGDSNQPQHF. CDR3 sequence (DNA): TGCAGTGCCTTGGGTGATAGCAATCAGCCCCAGCATTTT.

This clonotype was observed a few times. This rearrangement joins TRBV20-1 to TRBJ2-3; 7 bases match TRBD2. Germline loops: CDR1 DFQATT, CDR2 SNEGSKA (reference sequence). CDR3 length: 14 amino acids. J lost 9 bases, V lost 6 bases, and 15 bases had no gene match. The CDR3 coding sequence is TGCAGTGCGGACCTTGGGCCGACCGGGGGGACGCAGTATTTT. This translates into CSADLGPTGGTQYF.

The V call is TRBV12-3 or TRBV12-4, the J call TRBJ2-7, with D tentatively TRBD1 (6 bases). V was trimmed by 6 bases and J by 3 bases, leaving 15 bases between them. The CDR3 length is 14 residues. The CDR3 loop is CASSPRGGYYEQYF. DNA of the CDR3: TGTGCCAGCAGCCCCCGAGGGGGTTACTACGAGCAGTACTTC.

This clonotype was counted only a few times. The chain joins TRBV7-2 to TRBJ2-5; perhaps D is TRBD1 or TRBD2 (6 bases each). V shed 0 bases and J shed 5 bases, with 13 bases lying between them. From germline, CDR1 is SGHTA and CDR2 FQGNSA. The CDR3 is made up of 15 amino acids. CDR3 sequence (DNA): TGTGCCAGCAGCTTAGCGGGGGGACATTACGAGACCCAGTACTTC. It specifies CASSLAGGHYETQYF.

The J gene is TRBJ2-3, the V gene TRBV27, with TRBD2 matching over 7 bases. CDR3 size: 15 residues. The V gene's germline CDR1 is MNHEY and CDR2 SMNVEV (reference sequence). J was trimmed by 1 base and V by 4 bases; bases with no gene match: 5. The CDR3 loop is CASSSGGGGTDTQYF. DNA for the CDR3: TGTGCCAGCAGTTCCGGTGGGGGGGGCACAGATACGCAGTATTTT.

V and J are TRBV5-5 and TRBJ1-6; D not resolved. Germline V gene lookup returns CDR1 SGHKS and CDR2 YYEKEE (reference sequence). Trimming cost V 4 bases and J 6 bases, with 11 bases left between them. The CDR3 covers 14 residues. CDR3: CASSPPGPNSPLHF. As DNA, the CDR3 is TGTGCCAGCAGCCCCCCGGGTCCTAATTCACCCCTCCACTTT. Complete variable domain (other parts from reference TRBV5-5 and TRBJ1-6): DAGVTQSPTHLIKTRGQQVTLRCSPISGHKSVSWYQQVLGQGPQFIFQYYEKEERGRGNFPDRFSARQFPNYSSELNVNALLLGDSALYLCASSPPGPNSPLHFGNGTRLTVT.

This chain links TRBV6-5 with TRBJ2-7; D is possibly TRBD1 (6 bases). The V gene lost 6 bases and the J gene lost 7 bases, with 13 bases spanning the gap. Germline lookup yields CDR1 MNHEY and CDR2 SVGAGI. The CDR3 loop spans 12 amino acids. CDR3 sequence (DNA): TGTGCCAGCAGCGACAGGCGGCGGGAGCAGTACTTC. It yields the protein CASSDRRREQYF.

V gene TRBV5-5 combines with J gene TRBJ2-1; maybe TRBD1 (6 bases). This CDR3 has 14 residues. CDR1 SGHKS and CDR2 YYEKEE come from the germline V gene (reference sequence). V was cut by 0 bases and J by 8 bases, with 12 bases left in between. The CDR3 spells CASSLERGMDEQFF. CDR3 coding DNA: TGTGCCAGCAGCTTGGAGAGGGGGATGGATGAGCAGTTCTTC. Filled out from reference TRBV5-5 and TRBJ2-1, the complete variable domain reads DAGVTQSPTHLIKTRGQQVTLRCSPISGHKSVSWYQQVLGQGPQFIFQYYEKEERGRGNFPDRFSARQFPNYSSELNVNALLLGDSALYLCASSLERGMDEQFFGPGTRLTVL.

This clonotype occurred a few times. The chain couples TRBV7-9 to TRBJ2-7; D gene uncertain. This CDR3 is built from 14 residues. V was pared by 2 bases and J by 5 bases, with 13 bases between. In germline, CDR1 is SEHNR, CDR2 FQNEAQ (reference sequence). The CDR3 here is CASSLPRRANEQYF. In DNA form, the CDR3 reads TGTGCCAGCAGCTTACCCCGAAGGGCCAACGAGCAGTACTTC.

V is TRBV12-3 or TRBV12-4 and J is TRBJ2-7; D is ambiguous. With 4 bases removed from V and 3 bases from J, the gap between germline ends came to 7 bases. There are 12 residues in the CDR3. The CDR3 DNA follows: TGTGCCAGCAGTTCAGACATCTACGAGCAGTACTTC. Protein sequence: CASSSDIYEQYF.

This chain connects TRBV12-3 or TRBV12-4 to TRBJ2-4; D gene uncertain. V was pared by 1 base and J by 0 bases, with 7 bases between. The CDR3 runs 15 residues. The CDR3 region has the DNA TGTGCCAGCAGTTTAGGTTCAATAGCCAAAAACATTCAGTACTTC. This codes for CASSLGSIAKNIQYF.

V usage is TRBV4-1 and J usage is TRBJ2-2; tentatively, D is TRBD2 (6 bases). With 4 bases removed from V and 9 bases from J, the gap between germline ends came to 15 bases. This CDR3 has 14 amino acids. In germline, CDR1 is MGHRA, CDR2 YSYEKL. In DNA, the CDR3 is TGCGCCAGCAGCCTCCGGGAGCTGGAGAGGGAGCTGTTTTTT. Protein product: CASSLRELERELFF.